This record looks at one T cell receptor beta chain sequence and its context. These data come from a study of blood T cell repertoires in COVID-19. As for the study in general: Collection of acute and convalescent COVID-19 samples took place in the United States, Italy and Spain. PBMCs, B-cell-depleted T cells, or T cells were the source of the cDNA or gDNA that made up the material.

Per the authors' pipeline: From reference gene primer amplification, estimates of nucleated cell counts were derived. Some clones are missing from TCRdb's copy, which holds only in-frame ones; the method was immunoSEQ multiplex PCR. V and J calls and clone size come straight from that table; D and trimming were deduced from the DNA. The sample carries approximately 190,000 clones, less than 90% recorded once. The CDR3 spans 15 residues. Trimming removed 1 base at V and 0 bases at J, with 10 bases between. Germline CDR1 GTSNPN, CDR2 SVGIG (reference sequence). This receptor was obtained from a woman aged 40 to 50 with acute or convalescent COVID-19. The chain links TRBV30 to TRBJ1-5, with a weak D call TRBD1 (6 bases). Material for sequencing was peripheral blood. DNA for the CDR3: TGTGCCTGGAGTGATGGGGGCCATAGCAATCAGCCCCAGCATTTT. Translation: CAWSDGGHSNQPQHF. Drawing the rest from reference TRBV30 and TRBJ1-5, the complete variable domain is SQTIHQWPATLVQPVGSPLSLECTVEGTSNPNLYWYRQAAGRGLQLLFYSVGIGQISSEVPQNLSASRPQDRQFILSSKKLLLSDSGFYLCAWSDGGHSNQPQHFGDGTRLSIL.